This T cell receptor beta chain was sequenced during a study of blood T cell repertoires in COVID-19. Germline V gene data show CDR1 as SEHNR and CDR2 as FQNEAQ (reference sequence). Trimming took 3 bases from V and 5 from J; bases not matched to a gene: 13. The CDR3 is 17 amino acids. The protocol was immunoSEQ multiplex PCR, while the TCRdb copy is restricted to in-frame clones and leaves out a portion. The sample has around 200,000 clones, around 89% seen once. The TCR sequence derives from a man aged 25 to 40 who had recovered from COVID-19. Sample: PBMCs or T cells enriched from blood (not recorded which). The rearrangement links TRBV7-9 to TRBJ2-7; 10 bases align to TRBD2. The DNA of the CDR3 is TGTGCCAGCAGCTTGTTGGGGGCTAGCGGGAGACCCCACGAGCAGTACTTC. It encodes CASSLLGASGRPHEQYF.